This T cell receptor beta chain emerged from a study of T cells and Merkel cell carcinoma outcomes. Study-wide results and caveats: Repertoire plus T-cell density reportedly predicted Merkel cell carcinoma outcomes.

Profiled with immunoSEQ multiplex PCR; TCRdb holds only in-frame clones, not every one. The sample lists about 15,000 clones; roughly four fifths were seen once. Concerning this clone itself: Antigen specificity is unknown.

The CDR3 has 16 residues. Germline V CDR1 and CDR2: SGHRS, YFSETQ. V gave up 1 base and J gave up 5 bases; unmatched junction bases: 6. V and J are TRBV5-1 and TRBJ2-5; 12 bases are a match to TRBD2. This receptor was taken from a human donor with Merkel cell carcinoma. The sequenced sample consisted of tumor tissue from Merkel cell carcinoma. The CDR3 sequence is CASSLMGLAGVETQYF. CDR3 nucleotide sequence: TGCGCCAGCAGCTTGATGGGACTAGCGGGCGTGGAGACCCAGTACTTC.